Below, one T cell receptor (beta chain) is given with its context. CDR1 and CDR2 (germline): SGHRS, YFSETQ. The V end was cut by 0 bases, the J end by 1 base, with 19 bases between. This CDR3 has 18 amino acids. This specimen comes from a study of blood T cell repertoires in COVID-19. Using immunoSEQ multiplex PCR, the repertoire was profiled, and TCRdb retains in-frame clones only, with some absent. Here the sample spans about 410,000 clones, just under 90% being singletons. The V call is TRBV5-1, the J call TRBJ1-2, with D perhaps matching TRBD1 (6 bases). Sequencing was performed on PBMCs or T cells enriched from blood (not recorded which). The receptor comes from a young woman who had recovered from COVID-19. The CDR3 region has the DNA TGCGCCAGCAGCTTGGGCGGACAGTTTGGCAGAAATAACTATGGCTACACCTTC. This gives the protein CASSLGGQFGRNNYGYTF. The full variable domain, with the rest looked up from reference TRBV5-1 and TRBJ1-2, is KAGVTQTPRYLIKTRGQQVTLSCSPISGHRSVSWYQQTPGQGLQFLFEYFSETQRNKGNFPGRFSGRQFSNSRSEMNVSTLELGDSALYLCASSLGGQFGRNNYGYTFGSGTRLTVV.